The clone carrying this TCR beta chain turned up a few times. Other DNA sequences in this specimen translate into the identical CDR3. Using immunoSEQ multiplex PCR, the repertoire was profiled, and TCRdb retains in-frame clones only, with some absent. The sample contains over 8,500 clones, around three fifths of which appear only once. This sample was taken from a study of sequential checkpoint blockade in melanoma. Study-level background: Randomization was 1:1 between first-line nivolumab→ipilimumab and ipilimumab→nivolumab.

Treatment given: randomized to nivolumab then ipilimumab (arm A) or the reverse (arm B). This CDR3 has 15 amino acids. The germline V and J ends were trimmed by 0 bases and 1 base, with 9 bases remaining between them. Per the germline V gene, CDR1 is LGHNA and CDR2 is YSLEER. The TCR comes from a human donor with melanoma. The J gene is TRBJ1-1, the V gene TRBV4-3; D is unresolved. Source: CD8+ T cells sorted from blood (inferred from file names), taken from a patient given nivolumab and ipilimumab in sequence. CDR3 coding DNA: TGCGCCAGCAGCCAAGACAGCGGCGGGAACACTGAAGCTTTCTTT. Its protein is CASSQDSGGNTEAFF.